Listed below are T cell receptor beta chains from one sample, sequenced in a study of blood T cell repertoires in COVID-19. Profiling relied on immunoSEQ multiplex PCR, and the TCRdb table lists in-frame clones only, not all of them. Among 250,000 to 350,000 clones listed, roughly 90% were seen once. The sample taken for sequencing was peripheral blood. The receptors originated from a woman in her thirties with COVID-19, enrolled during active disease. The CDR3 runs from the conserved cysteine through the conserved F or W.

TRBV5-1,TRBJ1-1,CASSRQGVGTEAFF
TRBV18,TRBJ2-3,CASSLTAGAVDTQYF
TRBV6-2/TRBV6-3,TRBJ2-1,CASSSPHGGENNEQFF
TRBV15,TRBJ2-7,CATSRGTTGTYEQYF
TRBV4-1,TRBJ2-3,CASSQSFTDTQYF
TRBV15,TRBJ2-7,CATSRDPARSEQYF
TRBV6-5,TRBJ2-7,CASSWTSLYEQYF
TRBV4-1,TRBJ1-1,CASSQGGQGSTEAFF
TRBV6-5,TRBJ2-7,CASSYESGQGYEQYF
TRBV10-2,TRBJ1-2,CASSEDRVNGYTF
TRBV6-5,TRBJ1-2,CASRDVGANGYTF
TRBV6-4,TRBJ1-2,CASSDRFGYGYTF
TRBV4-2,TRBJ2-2,CASSQAREGRAGELFF
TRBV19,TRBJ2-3,CASSLWTAHLGTDTQYF
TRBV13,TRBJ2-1,CASRLRGSGKNNEQFF
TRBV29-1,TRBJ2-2,CSVDGVNTGELFF
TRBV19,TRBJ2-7,CASSIERLAGEQYF
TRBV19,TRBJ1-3,CASDPGSYSGNTIYF
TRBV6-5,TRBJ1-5,CASSSPGQSNQPQHF
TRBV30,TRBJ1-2,CAWTATGGSYGYTF
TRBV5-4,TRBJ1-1,CASSVTGTTEAFF
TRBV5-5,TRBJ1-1,CASSLQGQSNTEAFF
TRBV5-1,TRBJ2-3,CASSSWQGTDTQYF
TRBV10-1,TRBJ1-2,CASSESGRSYGYTF
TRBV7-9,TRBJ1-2,CASSPGQNYGYTF
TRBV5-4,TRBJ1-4,CASSPDRGDEKLFF
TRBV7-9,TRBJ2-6,CASSRGQGSSGANVLTF
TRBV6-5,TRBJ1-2,CASSYSYGGYTF
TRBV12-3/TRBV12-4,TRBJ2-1,CASSFGAVEQFF
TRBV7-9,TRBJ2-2,CASSFDGVWLFF
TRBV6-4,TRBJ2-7,CASSDPQSKVCEYEQYF
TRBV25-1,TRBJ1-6,CASSDLGGPLHF
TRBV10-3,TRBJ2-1,CAISEGTGWRGWTSGRSYNEQFF
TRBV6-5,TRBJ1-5,CASSSTGSNQPQHF
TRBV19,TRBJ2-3,CASSPFSPGAEDTQYF
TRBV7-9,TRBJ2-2,CASEQGATGELFF
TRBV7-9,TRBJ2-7,CASSLALRVHEQYF
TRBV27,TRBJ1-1,CASSFWGGTEAFF
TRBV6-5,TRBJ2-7,CASSRRTSGYEQYF
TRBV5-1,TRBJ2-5,CASSSDSAETQYF
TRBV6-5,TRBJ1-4,CASRDTGTANEKLFF
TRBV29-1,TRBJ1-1,CSVQGASTEAFF
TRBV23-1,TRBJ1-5,CASSQSGEPQHF
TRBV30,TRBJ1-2,CAWSLAGPNYGYTF
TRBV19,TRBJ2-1,CATGFGGSYNEQFF
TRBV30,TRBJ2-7,CAWSVRLAGIGEQYF
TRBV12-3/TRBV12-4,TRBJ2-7,CASSENPLNGYF
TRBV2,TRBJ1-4,CASSGGGGEKLFF